Below, 7 T cell receptor beta chains from the same sample are listed, as sequenced in a study of cytomegalovirus exposure and HLA in healthy donors. The PCR employed 60 Vbeta primers together with 13 Jbeta primers. This table comes from immunoSEQ multiplex PCR, and its TCRdb copy is limited to in-frame clones, with some not included. The sample lists 170,000 or so clones; about 78% were seen once. The sequencing input was PBMCs. These TCRs come from a man aged 40-50 years in good health and CMV-seronegative.

The J gene is TRBJ2-4, the V gene TRBV7-3; maybe TRBD1 (5 bases). The germline V gene has CDR1 SGHTA and CDR2 FQGTGA. V dropped 0 bases and J dropped 2 bases, with 17 bases sitting between them. The CDR3 consists of 18 residues. In nucleotides, the CDR3 is TGTGCCAGCAGCTTAACCCGAGGCAGGGTGGTGACCAAAAACATTCAGTACTTC. This encodes CASSLTRGRVVTKNIQYF.

The CDR3 loop reads CASRTPFAQHF. DNA for the CDR3: TGTGCCAGTAGAACACCGTTTGCCCAGCATTTT. The gene calls are TRBV19 and TRBJ1-5; D not certain. The V end lost 6 bases, the J end lost 11 bases, and 11 bases lay between the germline ends. This CDR3 has 11 amino acids. Germline loops: CDR1 LNHDA, CDR2 SQIVND (reference sequence).

The chain links TRBV18 to TRBJ2-7; 7 nucleotides match TRBD2. The germline V gene encodes CDR1 KGHSH and CDR2 LQKENI. The CDR3 is 17 amino acids. Losses at the gene ends were 0 bases for V and 1 base for J; bases not matched to a gene: 9. CDR3 in DNA: TGTGCCAGCTCACCACCGATGGTGGGGGAGGGATCCTACGAGCAGTACTTC. Its protein product is CASSPPMVGEGSYEQYF.

The chain uses TRBV29-1 and TRBJ1-4, with D possibly TRBD1 on 5 matching bases. The CDR3 spans 12 residues. V was cut by 5 bases and J by 16 bases, with 20 bases left in between. CDR1 and CDR2 from the germline V gene are SQVTM and ANQGSEA. In nucleotides, the CDR3 is TGCAGCGTTATTTTGCGTGGGGGGAGAGGGTTTTTT. Translation gives CSVILRGGRGFF.

Concerning this clone itself: Germline is not matched at one junction end, which may reflect a read error. This chain connects TRBV13 to TRBJ2-3; TRBD2 matches at 10 bases. This CDR3 is 20 amino acids long. CDR1 and CDR2 (germline): PRHDT, FYEKMQ (reference sequence). CDR3: CASSLESSGGSLDSTDTRYF. DNA of the CDR3: TGTGCCAGCAGCTTAGAGTCTAGCGGGGGATCCTTAGATAGCACAGATACGCGGTATTTT.

This chain links TRBV9 with TRBJ2-1, with TRBD2 matching 12 bases. V gave up 3 bases and J gave up 0 bases; unmatched junction bases: 13. Looked up from germline, CDR1 is SGDLS and CDR2 is YYNGEE. CDR3 length equals 20 residues. The CDR3 spells CASSAPPSGGAPSSYNEQFF. DNA of the CDR3: TGTGCCAGCAGCGCGCCACCTAGCGGGGGGGCTCCGAGCTCCTACAATGAGCAGTTCTTC.

The rearrangement links TRBV23-1 to TRBJ2-7; TRBD2 matches 8 bases. TRBV23-1 is an ORF; its function is uncertain. Trimming cost V 4 bases and J 5 bases; bases outside gene matches: 7. The CDR3 is 14 amino acids. The CDR3 here is CASSRRNGRDEQYF. Here the CDR3 DNA reads TGCGCCAGCAGTCGACGCAACGGGAGGGACGAGCAGTACTTC.